The source of this T cell receptor beta chain is a study of blood T cell repertoires in COVID-19. Assay used: immunoSEQ multiplex PCR; TCRdb lists only in-frame clones, some missing. Of just over 65,000 clones in the sample, about nine tenths are singletons; the top ten hold about 8.1%. The sample consisted of peripheral blood. This sequence was found in a man in his thirties or forties with acute or convalescent COVID-19.

The CDR3 spells CASSPRASGGNEQFF. The CDR3, as DNA: TGTGCCAGCTCACCGAGGGCTAGCGGGGGTAATGAGCAGTTCTTC. The chain combines TRBV18 with TRBJ2-1, with 10 bases identical to TRBD2. Unmatched junction bases numbered 6, after V lost 3 bases and J lost 7 bases. The CDR3 consists of 15 residues. Germline-derived CDR1 and CDR2 are KGHSH and LQKENI.